The clone carrying this T cell receptor (beta chain) was observed a handful of times. Its antigen is unidentified. The authors made TCR beta libraries by quantitative 5'-RACE with molecular barcodes. TCRdb re-analysed the 5' RACE reads in MiXCR, keeping a single row per CDR3 protein. The sample lists fewer than 25,000 distinct CDR3 sequences, over 10% occurring once. This record belongs to a study of CD8 T cells in ankylosing spondylitis. CDR3 length: 16 amino acids. Deletions cut 6 bases from V and 0 bases from J, with 15 bases between. Germline lookup yields CDR1 MNHNS and CDR2 SASEGT. Study outcomes and limitations: Reports say disease-linked clones showed up significantly more in matched ankylosing spondylitis synovial fluid.

The receptor's source is a male donor with ankylosing spondylitis or in good health (not recorded which). The rearrangement joins TRBV6-1 to TRBJ2-1; D is perhaps TRBD1 (6 bases). The sequenced sample was blood. This CDR3 is CASRTEDSGSYNEQFF. The DNA for the CDR3 is TGTGCCAGCAGGACTGAGGACAGCGGCTCCTACAATGAGCAGTTCTTC.